This T cell receptor (beta chain) appears in the sequencing data of a study of cytomegalovirus exposure and HLA in healthy donors. V shed 3 bases and J shed 3 bases, with 14 bases lying between them. The CDR3 runs to 15 residues. Germline V gene sequence: CDR1 KGHSH, CDR2 LQKENI. In the PCR, 60 Vbeta and 13 Jbeta primers were used. Measured with immunoSEQ multiplex PCR; TCRdb has only the in-frame clones, and not every one. In the table there are about 140,000 clones, 70% to 85% of which are singletons. Sequenced: PBMCs. The chain is built from TRBV18 and TRBJ1-1, with D perhaps TRBD1 (5 bases). This TCR derives from a man aged 30 to 45 in good health and CMV-seropositive. CDR3 nucleotide sequence: TGTGCCAGCTCACCCCCCGGACATGGAGACACTGAAGCTTTCTTT. Translated, it gives CASSPPGHGDTEAFF.